These 24 T cell receptor beta chains were all obtained from the same sample, sequenced in a study of T cell clusters in autoimmune cytopenias. TRB was amplified by touch-down multiplex PCR, primer pools A and B combined. TCRdb reanalyzed the multiplex PCR reads and collapses them to one entry per CDR3 protein, without DNA. The sample features 6,500 to 10,000 distinct CDR3 sequences, with 6% in its top ten. TRB was amplified from about 250 ng of peripheral blood genomic DNA per sample. Sequences were obtained from peripheral blood. The receptors derive from a human donor with an autoimmune cytopenia or autoimmune hepatitis (not recorded which).

The rearrangement links TRBV6-5 to TRBJ1-6; TCRdb designates TRBD1, a call that cannot be tested without DNA. CDR1 is MNHEY and CDR2 is SVGAGI in the germline V gene. The CDR3 extends over 17 amino acids. CDR3 sequence: CASSYRSTGVGNSPLHF.

This clonotype counts as medium-sized by frequency. The CDR3 region is CSGGSVSYEQYF. V and J are TRBV29-1 and TRBJ2-7. The CDR3 is made up of 12 amino acids. CDR1 and CDR2 (germline): SQVTM, ANQGSEA.

V and J are TRBV12-3 or TRBV12-4 and TRBJ1-3; TCRdb's D call, TRBD1, is unchecked because there is no DNA. The length of the CDR3 is 13 residues. This chain's CDR3 is CASSEYRGNTIYF.

The rearrangement links TRBV6-1 to TRBJ1-5; TCRdb's D gene call, TRBD1, goes unchecked for lack of DNA. The CDR3 runs to 20 residues. Germline V gene lookup returns CDR1 MNHNS and CDR2 SASEGT. Here the CDR3 reads CASRTPPGQGVARSNQPQHF.

CDR3 in amino acids: CASSVVGQGTDTQYF. The chain uses TRBV6-5 and TRBJ2-3; without DNA, the TCRdb call of TRBD1 cannot be checked. Germline CDR1 is MNHEY and CDR2 is SVGAGI. The CDR3 is 15 amino acids.

This clonotype is deemed medium-sized (0.01 to 0.1%) by its frequency. J is TRBJ1-4 and V is TRBV29-1; the D call from TCRdb, TRBD1, cannot be confirmed without DNA. The length of the CDR3 is 13 residues. Germline values: CDR1 SQVTM, CDR2 ANQGSEA. The CDR3 loop reads CSVGSRADEKLFF.

This chain joins TRBV7-2 and TRBJ1-2; TCRdb picks TRBD1, but there is no DNA to check that call. CDR3 length: 14 residues. The germline V gene encodes CDR1 SGHTA and CDR2 FQGNSA. This CDR3 reads CASSFGGLQYGYTF.

This clonotype shows up as medium-sized (0.01 to 0.1%) by frequency. The chain has TRBV30 and TRBJ2-3; TCRdb proposes TRBD1, but this gene call is untestable without DNA. This CDR3 is 14 amino acids long. Per germline, CDR1 GTSNPN and CDR2 SVGIG (reference sequence). The CDR3 reads CAWDGTGVRDTQYF.

This chain links TRBV6-5 with TRBJ1-5; the TCRdb D gene call, TRBD1, has no DNA to confirm it. CDR1 and CDR2 (germline): MNHEY, SVGAGI. CDR3 length: 15 residues. The CDR3 region is CASSYSGTSNQPQHF.

This clonotype is labeled medium-sized based on frequency. The rearrangement uses TRBV6-5 and TRBJ1-1; checking the TCRdb D call of TRBD1 is not possible without DNA. CDR1 MNHEY and CDR2 SVGAGI come from the germline V gene. This CDR3 has 14 residues. The CDR3 sequence: CATKGQGAGTEAFF.

J is TRBJ2-7 and V is TRBV20-1; TCRdb's D call of TRBD2 is untestable without DNA. The CDR3 is 16 residues long. The germline gives CDR1 DFQATT, CDR2 SNEGSKA (reference sequence). CDR3 loop: CSASSGRGVSSYEQYF.

The V gene is TRBV30, the J gene TRBJ1-2. This CDR3 has 13 amino acids. The germline gives CDR1 GTSNPN, CDR2 SVGIG (reference sequence). The CDR3 here is CAWSVGLYYGYTF.

V gene TRBV6-5 combines with J gene TRBJ1-5; lacking DNA, the TRBD1 call made by TCRdb goes unchecked. Germline CDR1 MNHEY, CDR2 SVGAGI. The CDR3 runs to 13 residues. CDR3 protein: CASSGQAYQPQHF.

According to its frequency, this clonotype is medium-sized. This sequence joins TRBV6-6 and TRBJ1-2. This CDR3 spans 14 amino acids. Per germline, CDR1 MNHNY and CDR2 SVGAGI (reference sequence). This CDR3 is CASSGLGVGYGYTF.

The chain carries TRBV12-3 or TRBV12-4 and TRBJ2-2; the TCRdb call, TRBD1, lacks DNA for checking. The CDR3 totals 16 residues. The CDR3 protein is CASSRNRGQASGELFF.

This chain uses TRBV6-2 or TRBV6-3 with TRBJ1-2; TCRdb proposes TRBD1, but this gene call is untestable without DNA. The CDR3 is 17 amino acids. Germline CDR1 is MNHEY and CDR2 is SVGEGT. The chain's CDR3 is CASSYYRGQVVNYGYTF.

This clonotype is classed as medium-sized by frequency. V is TRBV19 and J is TRBJ1-4; no DNA is available, so the TRBD1 call from TCRdb remains unchecked. The CDR3 covers 14 residues. The germline gives CDR1 LNHDA, CDR2 SQIVND (reference sequence). CDR3 protein: CASTPGSRKEKLFF.

Measured by frequency, this clonotype is medium-sized (0.01 to 0.1%). The chain carries TRBV6-5 and TRBJ2-2; without DNA, the TCRdb call of TRBD1 cannot be checked. Germline V gene sequence: CDR1 MNHEY, CDR2 SVGAGI. The CDR3 totals 18 residues. The CDR3 is CASSYSLVGGAATGELFF.

The rearrangement links TRBV18 to TRBJ2-5. Germline CDR1 is KGHSH and CDR2 is LQKENI. The CDR3 is 17 residues long. CDR3 sequence reads: CASSPRGTSGHQETQYF.

This clonotype is classed as medium-sized by frequency. The chain couples TRBV19 to TRBJ1-3; TCRdb outputs TRBD1, but without DNA this stays unchecked. Germline CDR1 reads LNHDA; CDR2 reads SQIVND (reference sequence). The CDR3 is 15 amino acids. The chain's CDR3 is CASSRQDSSGNTIYF.

The chain is built from TRBV13 and TRBJ1-1. The CDR3 loop spans 13 amino acids. Germline V gene lookup returns CDR1 PRHDT and CDR2 FYEKMQ (reference sequence). CDR3: CASRRGRETEAFF.

The chain has TRBV12-3 or TRBV12-4 and TRBJ2-7; TCRdb picks TRBD2, but there is no DNA to check that call. The CDR3 consists of 15 residues. The CDR3 protein is CASSRQGLAIYEQYF.

The rearrangement links TRBV5-1 to TRBJ1-3. The CDR3 covers 14 residues. Per the germline V gene, CDR1 is SGHRS and CDR2 is YFSETQ. The CDR3 spells CASSLLGSGNTIYF.

The chain joins TRBV6-5 to TRBJ1-2; TCRdb's assignment of TRBD1 cannot be checked, as there is no DNA. CDR1 is MNHEY, CDR2 SVGAGI, per germline. This CDR3 spans 13 amino acids. This CDR3 reads CARSRAGNYGYTF.